Described below is a single T cell receptor beta chain sequence and its context. What antigen it recognizes has not been identified. Base qualities are missing; no much larger clone stands one base away. The sample is drawn from a study of cytomegalovirus exposure and HLA in healthy donors (dated 2017 in TCRdb). In the study overall: An earlier analysis of several hundred of the donors reported approximately 270 Gb of sequence data and about 100 million unique TCR beta sequences from 150 million to 200 million T cells. In an earlier analysis of 587 of the donors, high-throughput TCR beta sequencing was used to judge whether each TCR beta V gene segment behaved as functional or pseudogenic. Typing coverage varied by locus: 629-630 donors for A, B, C, DRB1 and DQB1; roughly 500 for DQA1; approximately 570 for DPA1; around 490 for DPB1. Every discovery cohort repertoire had been produced on one sequencing platform. Among roughly 370 genotyped donors of the cohort, an average of 235,054 unique TCR beta nucleotide sequences were sequenced per donor, roughly 20% of them non-productive. Because of strong linkage in the cohort, roughly five DR-DQ haplotypes were treated as single units for association and clustering. A later analysis re-examined previously published TCR beta repertoires from about 700 donors and added high-resolution HLA genotyping to investigate patterns of TCR occurrence. The T cell repertoires of under 700 subjects were profiled by immunosequencing and related to cytomegalovirus serostatus. Alongside the repertoire data, information on donor age, sex, ethnicity and CMV serostatus was compiled. Class I and class II HLA loci were covered by the typing at four-digit resolution. An early release that covered about 600 HLA-typed donors contained approximately 300 gigabases of sequencing data and around 85 million unique TCR sequences. Rather than drawing on any new phenotypic data, the later analysis identified candidate immune exposures from TCR beta sequences and the way those sequences occurred across donors. The study aimed to test whether cataloging public T cell receptors could reveal signatures of past pathogen exposure. The study combined high-throughput TCR immunosequencing, statistical association of individual TCRs with disease status, and machine learning to predict cytomegalovirus infection status. Genome-wide SNP genotypes for about three fifths of the roughly 670 donors were used in a later genetic analysis, which treated that subset as a discovery cohort. A separate validation cohort of 100 to 150 different subjects was used in addition to the approximately 700-subject first cohort. The genetic ancestry cluster associated with self-reported Caucasian donors included 81% of the 398 genotyped donors. Overall study results and their limits: Assigning TCR associations to individual alleles was difficult when HLA alleles, especially DR and DQ, strongly co-occurred. Sequencing depth was assumed to be roughly uniform across donors in the presence/absence analyses, though that assumption may not hold. The classifier was reported to diagnose cytomegalovirus status with high specificity and sensitivity in both the original and validation cohorts. In a later analysis, HLA-associated TCR beta chains showed more clonal expansion and lower generation probabilities than non-associated chains that were equally common. The study gave a list of 150 to 200 TCR beta chains associated with cytomegalovirus. According to a later genetic analysis, donors in an Asian-associated ancestry cluster had fewer N-insertions in productive TCRs than the roughly 670-donor mean. Immune exposure information for the cohort was limited to CMV serostatus. According to a later analysis, most CMV-associated TCR beta chains appeared to be HLA-restricted, and the HLA associations seemed to be driven largely by CMV exposure. An earlier analysis of several hundred of the donors showed that most TCR beta V segments appeared in productive rearrangements either about 87% or about 30% of the time, which broadly matched IMGT annotations. In a later analysis, several top co-occurrence clusters were reported to appear linked to parvovirus B19, influenza, CMV and Epstein-Barr virus. Linkage disequilibrium might explain the correlated functional status among segregating V segments, but an unknown experimental factor could not be ruled out. Roughly 15 rarely observed V segments, including chromosome 9 orphons, were excluded from the earlier analysis of about 500 of the donors because counts were too low. Some IMGT-functional V segments, including TRBV6-2 and TRBV6-3, could not be told apart with the 87-base-pair reads, so those segments were excluded. At a false discovery rate of 0.05, a later analysis linked some 17,000 TCR beta sequences to specific HLA alleles. A later genetic analysis associated a missense DCLRE1C variant with V-gene and J-gene trimming of TCR beta chains, and an independent cohort replicated the association. Because HLA typing was missing for some donors at each locus, association tests included only the typed subset. The sequencing pipeline was judged likely to have produced a cluster of highly shared sequence variants as a technical artifact. In vitro tests confirmed that a few of the cytomegalovirus-associated TCR beta chains recognize cytomegalovirus antigens. Across donors, most TCR sequences were observed very rarely, whereas some public TCRs were present in many individuals. This cohort had only TCR beta chains sequenced, and the lack of alpha or paired-chain data limited which features could be detected. The authors suggested that the approach could potentially be extended to other disease states and immunological phenotypes. In a later analysis, the rate of TCR association differed among HLA loci, with DRB1 alleles having the most associated TCRs and HLA-C alleles having the fewest. A further reported finding was that TCR beta sequences accurately predicted the HLA-A and HLA-B alleles for most subjects in the first cohort.

Library generation was performed with the immunoSEQ multiplex PCR assay. For the multiplex PCR, a mixture combining 60 forward primers for TCR Vbeta segments and 13 reverse primers for TCR Jbeta segments was used. The CDR3 region of rearranged TCR beta genes was amplified from genomic DNA with a multiplex PCR assay. The amplified TCR beta libraries were sequenced on the Illumina HiSeq System as 87-base-pair reads. In the original analysis: In a later analysis, tens of millions of unique TCR beta chains were counted across the 500 to 700 repertoires, and roughly 10 million of these chains were shared by at least two donors. Raw reads were error-corrected and collapsed into unique sequences with a nearest-neighbor algorithm that merged closely related sequences to remove PCR and sequencing errors. CDR3 sequences were aligned to IMGT reference sequences to assign V, D and J gene segments. For a sequence to be retained, a match of at least six nucleotides was required to both a V gene segment and a J gene segment. Rearrangements were called productive when the CDR3 lacked stop codons and stayed in frame with V and J; all others were non-productive. Following IMGT convention, CDR3 was defined as the stretch from the second conserved V-encoded cysteine to the conserved J-encoded phenylalanine. In an earlier analysis of just under 600 of the donors, sequences lacking an unambiguous match to a single V gene segment were excluded. An earlier analysis of approximately 590 of the donors classified V segments as functional when productive rearrangements were above 56.7% and as segregating when the standard deviation between donors was above 5%. To diagnose cytomegalovirus status from the catalog of TCR beta chain sequences, a statistical classification framework was built. A later analysis assigned V and J genes by comparing TCR nucleotide sequences with IMGT/GENE-DB human TR gene sequences. A later analysis assigned CDR3 sequences and most-parsimonious VDJ recombination scenarios with the TCRdist pipeline. In a later analysis, every TCR beta chain was defined by the combination of its CDR3 amino acid sequence and its V-gene family, and reads without a unique V-gene family were dropped. As a way to deal with suspected cross-contamination and a sequencing artifact, a later analysis dropped roughly 600 nucleotide sequences that were highly shared and had low generation probability. A later analysis calculated a clonal expansion index for each public chain from normalized within-repertoire ranks of inferred template counts. Generation probabilities in a later analysis came from a VDJ recombination model fitted to out-of-frame rearrangements, and those results were checked against IGoR. In a later analysis, TCR-TCR, TCR-HLA and TCR-CMV co-occurrence was scored with hypergeometric tests, and a repertoire-size bias correction was applied to TCR pairs. In a later analysis, false discovery rates were estimated by permuting HLA or CMV assignments 20 times. In a later analysis, co-occurring TCRs were grouped with DBSCAN, and TCRdist sequence similarity was added when clustering was performed within HLA-allele-positive subsets. Repertoires with fewer than 30,000 or more than 120,000 public chains were left out of co-occurrence clustering, as were four to six repertoires with anomalous nucleotide sharing. TCRdb stores this immuneACCESS table with in-frame sequences only. Part of the clones is absent; in the studies checked, under half of the shortfall reflects unresolved V genes, and no reason is known for the rest. The DNA gave D and trimming, while V, J and clone size come from that table. In this sample the table shows about 130,000 clones, about 80% of which occur a single time. The top ten hold 2.2% of the sample.

The cohort comprised some 730 healthy bone marrow donors. Cohort members were all nominally healthy when sampled, although unrecorded immune exposures were likely present. The donor tested CMV seronegative and was one of the 352 seronegative cohort members. Every donor gave a peripheral blood sample, and the peripheral blood mononuclear cells from that sample were used for TCR beta sequencing. The Qiagen DNeasy Blood Extraction Kit was used to extract genomic DNA from the blood cell samples. Per the germline V gene, MNHEY is the CDR1 and SVGAGI is the CDR2. V loses 6 bases of germline sequence and J loses 10 bases, and the interval between the two ends is 21 bases. Reading from cysteine to phenylalanine, the CDR3 counts 14 amino acids. Left in the record is the CDR3 DNA by itself, 42 bases read in frame from the first base.

This receptor was taken from a man aged 25-40 years in good health and CMV-seronegative. Rearrangement joined TRBV6-5 to TRBJ1-1; TRBD1 could be the D gene, as 6 bases match. Sequencing was done on a sample of PBMCs. CDR3 protein: CASRELDRSNGAFF. The DNA sequence is given as TGTGCCAGCAGGGAACTTGACAGGAGCAACGGAGCTTTCTTT.